Presented here are 28 T cell receptor beta chains from one specimen sequenced in a study of type 1 regulatory T cells. TCRdb re-analysed the reads in MiXCR, keeping a single row per CDR3 protein. The sample records 15,000 to 20,000 distinct CDR3 sequences, roughly 10% being singletons. The sample consisted of CD4+ T cells, either the whole sample or a sorted fraction (not recorded which). The receptors originated from a human donor in good health.

To note about this clonotype: One end of the junction is discordant with germline, which a read error may explain. V gene TRBV2 combines with J gene TRBJ1-1; D is perhaps TRBD1 (6 bases). The germline CDR1 and CDR2 sequences are SNHLY and FYNNEI. There are 15 residues in the CDR3. CDR3 bases: TGTGCCAGCAGTCGGACGGGACATGGGAACACCGAAGCTTTCTTT. Its protein is CASSRTGHGNTEAFF.

This clonotype was observed a single time. A much larger clonotype is one base distant, so this may be a read error. This chain uses TRBV29-1 with TRBJ2-5, with D perhaps matching TRBD1 (7 bases). This CDR3 is 12 amino acids long. From germline, CDR1 is SQVTM and CDR2 ANQGSEA. CDR3 loop: CNGGGWLETQYF. DNA for the CDR3: TGCAACGGAGGGGGCTGGTTGGAGACCCAGTACTTC.

This clonotype has only a few counts. The chain joins TRBV18 to TRBJ2-3; D is unclear. Between the trimmed V and J ends, which lost 2 bases and 6 bases, there was a span of 15 bases. Germline V gene data show CDR1 as KGHSH and CDR2 as LQKENI. The CDR3 runs 15 residues. DNA for the CDR3: TGTGCCAGCTCACCAGTGGCCCCGGCCCATGATACGCAGTATTTT. Protein sequence: CASSPVAPAHDTQYF. Together with reference TRBV18 and TRBJ2-3, the CDR3 gives the full variable domain: NAGVMQNPRHLVRRRGQEARLRCSPMKGHSHVYWYRQLPEEGLKFMVYLQKENIIDESGMPKERFSAEFPKEGPSILRIQQVVRGDSAAYFCASSPVAPAHDTQYFGPGTRLTVL.

The chain joins TRBV7-2 to TRBJ2-1; a possible D gene is TRBD2 (6 bases). The CDR3 spans 16 residues. Trimming pared 2 bases from V and 8 bases from J, leaving 19 bases between. Germline loops: CDR1 SGHTA, CDR2 FQGNSA. The CDR3 DNA sequence: TGTGCCAGCAGCTTACCCCGGGACTGGCGATTTGATGAGCAGTTCTTC. Its translation is CASSLPRDWRFDEQFF.

On this clonotype itself: Since a much larger clone is just one base distant, this may be a read error. The chain recombines TRBV6-1 with TRBJ1-1; 8 nucleotides align to TRBD1. V was clipped by 11 bases and J by 8 bases; unmatched bases: 7. The CDR3 has 11 amino acids. CDR1 and CDR2 (germline): MNHNS, SASEGT. The CDR3 DNA reads as TGTGCCCCCATGAGGACAGGGGAAGCTTTCTTT. It specifies CAPMRTGEAFF.

This clonotype has at least ten counts. This chain links TRBV20-1 with TRBJ1-6; possibly TRBD1 for D (5 bases). CDR3 length equals 14 residues. Germline CDR1 reads DFQATT; CDR2 reads SNEGSKA (reference sequence). Trimming removed 6 bases from V and 7 bases from J, with 16 bases in between. CDR3 DNA sequence: TGCAGTGCCCCGGGCCCGGGGGGAAATTCACCCCTCCACTTT. This codes for CSAPGPGGNSPLHF.

The V gene is TRBV7-2, the J gene TRBJ2-1; TRBD2 matches at 8 bases. Germline CDR1 reads SGHTA; CDR2 reads FQGNSA. V trimming: 5 bases; J trimming: 7 bases; junction bases outside the gene matches: 13. This CDR3 contains 16 residues. In DNA, the CDR3 is TGTGCCAGCAGCCGTATTTCGGGGGGGCCCCCGAATGAGCAGTTCTTC. Residues: CASSRISGGPPNEQFF.

The table lists this clonotype with many counts. The chain has TRBV29-1 and TRBJ2-5; 7 positions match TRBD2. This CDR3 has 14 amino acids. V was pared by 7 bases and J by 5 bases, with 13 bases of the junction left unmatched. Germline V gene data show CDR1 as SQVTM and CDR2 as ANQGSEA. The CDR3 sequence is CSAPGSGISETQYF. The CDR3 DNA reads as TGCAGCGCTCCGGGAAGCGGGATCAGTGAGACCCAGTACTTC.

V gene TRBV5-4 combines with J gene TRBJ2-7, with 9 bases that match TRBD1. After removal of 3 bases from V and 3 bases from J, the junction contained 7 bases not matched to a gene. This CDR3 has 15 residues. CDR1 SGHNT and CDR2 YYREEE come from the germline V gene (reference sequence). The CDR3 DNA sequence: TGTGCCAGCAGCTCAGGGACAGGGAACATCTACGAGCAGTACTTC. It encodes CASSSGTGNIYEQYF.

This sequence joins TRBV5-1 and TRBJ2-1, with 9 bases matching TRBD1. With V trimmed by 8 bases and J by 8 bases, 5 bases remained unmatched. CDR3 length: 12 residues. Germline CDR1 reads SGHRS; CDR2 reads YFSETQ. Here the CDR3 reads CARGTGTDEQFF. The CDR3 DNA sequence: TGCGCCAGGGGGACAGGGACGGATGAGCAGTTCTTC.

The chain couples TRBV19 to TRBJ2-1; 9 bases are shared with TRBD2. The CDR3 covers 15 residues. The germline CDR1 and CDR2 sequences are LNHDA and SQIVND (reference sequence). The ends lost 4 bases at V and 9 bases at J; junction bases unmatched: 10. The CDR3 DNA reads as TGTGCCAGTAGTACGTCTAGCGGGATGGTGGTTGAGCAGTTCTTC. Translating it yields CASSTSSGMVVEQFF.

In this sample, this clonotype turned up a few times. The V and J genes are TRBV6-5 and TRBJ2-3; no firm D call. V shed 0 bases and J shed 6 bases, with 10 bases lying between them. This CDR3 is built from 14 residues. Per germline, CDR1 MNHEY and CDR2 SVGAGI. The CDR3 region is CASSYSKLSDTQYF. The CDR3 bases are TGTGCCAGCAGTTACTCGAAACTATCGGATACGCAGTATTTT.

By proportion, this clonotype is medium-sized. This chain joins TRBV5-4 and TRBJ2-2, with D tentatively TRBD2 (6 bases). The V gene lost 7 bases and the J gene lost 1 base, with 11 bases spanning the gap. Germline V lookup: CDR1 SGHNT, CDR2 YYREEE (reference sequence). The CDR3 consists of 14 residues. The CDR3 bases are TGTGCCAGCGGCATAGCGGTGAACACCGGGGAGCTGTTTTTT. Translated, it gives CASGIAVNTGELFF.

This clonotype occurred many times. This sequence joins TRBV5-1 and TRBJ2-5; 7 bases match TRBD2. The CDR3 contains 13 residues. The germline V gene has CDR1 SGHRS and CDR2 YFSETQ. The J segment lost 5 bases and the V segment lost 5 bases, leaving 6 bases of the junction unmatched. CDR3 protein: CASRATGGETQYF. Here the CDR3 DNA reads TGCGCCAGCAGAGCCACGGGAGGCGAGACCCAGTACTTC.

In this sample, this clonotype turned up many times. V usage is TRBV5-1 and J usage is TRBJ2-2; D call uncertain. The germline CDR1 and CDR2 sequences are SGHRS and YFSETQ. Trimming took 6 bases from V and 0 from J, leaving 9 bases between them. The CDR3 extends over 14 amino acids. CDR3 residues: CASMFSPNTGELFF. CDR3 bases: TGCGCCAGCATGTTTAGCCCGAACACCGGGGAGCTGTTTTTT.

Judged by abundance, this clonotype is medium-sized. The chain uses TRBV4-1 and TRBJ2-2; tentatively, D is TRBD2 (6 bases). CDR3 length: 15 amino acids. Germline V gene sequence: CDR1 MGHRA, CDR2 YSYEKL. V was clipped by 1 base and J by 2 bases, with 8 bases between them. The DNA of the CDR3 is TGCGCCAGCAGCCAAGTGGGGGGAAACACCGGGGAGCTGTTTTTT. Translated, it gives CASSQVGGNTGELFF.

This clonotype was seen repeatedly, ten times or more. The CDR3 sequence: CASSYSGEGDEQYF. The CDR3 DNA sequence: TGTGCCAGCAGTTACTCGGGAGAGGGCGACGAGCAGTACTTC. The chain joins TRBV28 to TRBJ2-7; perhaps TRBD2 as D (6 bases). CDR1 and CDR2 (germline): MDHEN, SYDVKM. The CDR3 sequence is 14 residues long. The ends were cut back, 4 bases at V and 5 bases at J, with 15 bases in the middle. Variable domain in full (rest from reference TRBV28 and TRBJ2-7): DVKVTQSSRYLVKRTGEKVFLECVQDMDHENMFWYRQDPGLGLRLIYFSYDVKMKEKGDIPEGYSVSREKKERFSLILESASTNQTSMYLCASSYSGEGDEQYFGPGTRLTVT.

This clonotype was observed many times. J is TRBJ2-7 and V is TRBV19; 8 bases map to TRBD2. Germline CDR1 is LNHDA and CDR2 is SQIVND (reference sequence). V shed 3 bases and J 3 bases; nucleotides not matched to a gene: 4. This CDR3 region has 14 residues. CDR3 amino acids: CASSIRGGNYEQYF. In DNA, the CDR3 is TGTGCCAGTAGTATTCGCGGGGGGAACTACGAGCAGTACTTC.

This clonotype has ten or more counts. The chain has TRBV29-1 and TRBJ1-1, with D possibly TRBD1 on 5 matching bases. V was cut by 1 base and J by 1 base, with 10 bases left in between. The CDR3 totals 14 residues. Germline-derived CDR1 and CDR2 are SQVTM and ANQGSEA. The CDR3 loop reads CSVEARDGNTEAFF. In DNA, the CDR3 is TGCAGCGTTGAAGCGAGGGACGGGAACACTGAAGCTTTCTTT.

This clonotype was found many times. The chain joins TRBV7-8 to TRBJ2-7, with D perhaps TRBD1 or TRBD2 (5 bases each). The CDR3 is 17 residues long. Trimming cost V 5 bases and J 0 bases, with 20 bases left between them. CDR1 and CDR2 from the germline V gene are SGHVS and FQNEAQ. CDR3 amino acids: CASSRVPPGRASYEQYF. The CDR3 coding sequence is TGTGCCAGCAGCCGAGTACCGCCGGGACGCGCCTCCTACGAGCAGTACTTC.

This clonotype was seen ten or more times. Written as DNA, the CDR3 is TGTGCCAGCAGCTTGAGCCTGGGTTTGCAAGAGACCCAGTACTTC. Translated, it gives CASSLSLGLQETQYF. The chain carries TRBV11-2 and TRBJ2-5; D gene unclear. Germline lookup yields CDR1 SGHAT and CDR2 FQNNGV. CDR3 length: 15 residues. V was shortened by 3 bases and J by 2 bases, with 13 bases between the two germline ends.

This clonotype was counted between two and nine times. The chain recombines TRBV30 with TRBJ2-1; the D call may be TRBD1 or TRBD2 (6 bases each). The CDR3 contains 14 residues. Germline V gene data show CDR1 as GTSNPN and CDR2 as SVGIG (reference sequence). DNA of the CDR3: TGTGCTCATAAAGGGGGGAGAGTGAAGAATGAGCAGTTCTTC. It specifies CAHKGGRVKNEQFF. The full variable domain, its missing parts supplied by reference TRBV30 and TRBJ2-1, is SQTIHQWPATLVQPVGSPLSLECTVEGTSNPNLYWYRQAAGRGLQLLFYSVGIGQISSEVPQNLSASRPQDRQFILSSKKLLLSDSGFYLCAHKGGRVKNEQFFGPGTRLTVL.

The table lists this clonotype with a few counts. This chain links TRBV7-2 with TRBJ2-3; possibly TRBD1 for D (5 bases). Per germline, CDR1 SGHTA and CDR2 FQGNSA. The V and J ends lost 4 bases and 2 bases respectively, with 13 bases between them. The CDR3 contains 15 residues. The CDR3 nucleotides are TGTGCCAGCAGCTCTCTAGGGGTAAACACAGATACGCAGTATTTT. Its protein product is CASSSLGVNTDTQYF.

This clonotype was seen many times. J is TRBJ2-1 and V is TRBV5-1; D is possibly TRBD1 (5 bases). V shed 2 bases and J shed 3 bases, with 6 bases lying between them. From germline, CDR1 is SGHRS and CDR2 YFSETQ. The CDR3 loop spans 13 amino acids. CDR3 region: CASSFDSYNEQFF. DNA of the CDR3: TGCGCCAGCAGCTTTGACAGCTACAATGAGCAGTTCTTC.

This clonotype was counted ten times or more. The chain carries TRBV2 and TRBJ2-4; D perhaps matches TRBD1 (6 bases). The CDR3 has 13 residues. Per germline, CDR1 SNHLY and CDR2 FYNNEI. The V end was cut by 4 bases, the J end by 5 bases, with 9 bases between. CDR3 protein: CASSGNRENIQYF. The CDR3 bases are TGTGCCAGCAGTGGAAACAGGGAAAACATTCAGTACTTC.

This clonotype came up many times. This sequence joins TRBV6-2 or TRBV6-3 and TRBJ2-1; TRBD2 is a possible D gene (5 bases). Germline assignment: CDR1 MNHEY and CDR2 SVGEGT. The CDR3 contains 13 residues. The ends were cut back, 4 bases at V and 5 bases at J, with 9 bases in the middle. CDR3 in DNA: TGTGCCAGCAGTTCCCCGGGAAACAATGAGCAGTTCTTC. Protein sequence: CASSSPGNNEQFF.

This clonotype has at least ten counts. This sequence joins TRBV12-3 or TRBV12-4 and TRBJ1-2; D possibly corresponds to TRBD1 (6 bases). This CDR3 spans 13 amino acids. Trimming pared 6 bases from V and 5 bases from J, leaving 13 bases between. The CDR3 nucleotides are TGTGCCAGCAGCTCGACAGGACAGTATGGCTACACCTTC. Translating gives CASSSTGQYGYTF.

This clonotype was observed at least ten times. The rearrangement links TRBV27 to TRBJ2-4; no reliable D call. V was shortened by 4 bases and J by 0 bases, with 4 bases between the two germline ends. CDR1 is MNHEY and CDR2 is SMNVEV in the germline V gene (reference sequence). The CDR3 runs 13 residues. The CDR3 DNA reads TGTGCCAGCAGTTATCTAGCCAAAAACATTCAGTACTTC. Amino acids: CASSYLAKNIQYF.